The clone carrying this T cell receptor beta chain occurred a few times. The target antigen is unknown. In the library, individual cDNA molecules carried attached unique molecular identifiers. One entry per CDR3 protein, called by TCRdb with MiXCR from the 5' RACE reads. The data hold over 45,000 distinct CDR3 sequences, with about 10% observed a single time. CDR3 length: 16 amino acids. V dropped 4 bases and J dropped 5; count of bases not matched to a gene: 11. This record comes from a study of early T cells in non-severe SARS-CoV-2 infection. Looking at the study overall: Sequencing used unsorted whole-blood bulk RNA, so chains lack pairing. Broader study findings: Private and CD4 specificities were missed by VDJdb matching, which favored anti-spike CD8 responses.

The TCR sequence derives from an adult who was a healthcare worker with PCR-confirmed SARS-CoV-2 infection or an uninfected control (not recorded which). The chain has TRBV12-3 or TRBV12-4 and TRBJ2-7; 10 nucleotides agree with TRBD1. The source material was whole blood. CDR3 nucleotide sequence: TGTGCCAGCAGTTCTACCCCCGACAGGGGGCGAAACGAGCAGTACTTC. It specifies CASSSTPDRGRNEQYF.